The next 3 T cell receptor beta chains were all read from a single sample in a study of blood T cells in healthy people across ages. Through a sample-barcoded 5' primer and a J-beta primer mix, a second PCR was run for roughly 7 to 11 cycles. TCRdb re-called the 5' RACE reads with MiXCR, one entry per CDR3 protein. Here the sample spans just under 750,000 distinct CDR3 sequences, roughly 20% being singletons. Sequencing was carried out using blood. These receptors all come from a man between 65 and 85 years old in good health.

The J gene is TRBJ1-1, the V gene TRBV5-1; D not certain. V was trimmed by 5 bases and J by 1 base, leaving 9 bases between them. CDR3 length equals 13 residues. Germline CDR1 and CDR2: SGHRS and YFSETQ. The CDR3 nucleotides are TGCGCCAGCAGGGACTGGGAGAACACTGAAGCTTTCTTT. It encodes CASRDWENTEAFF.

The chain uses TRBV29-1 and TRBJ1-5; the D gene is possibly TRBD1 (6 bases). The CDR3 spans 15 residues. CDR1 and CDR2 (germline): SQVTM, ANQGSEA. Trimming shortened V by 4 bases and J by 7 bases, and 20 bases separated the two germline ends. CDR3: CSVVVLGGDGQPQHF. CDR3 nucleotides: TGCAGCGTTGTCGTCCTTGGGGGCGACGGGCAGCCCCAGCATTTT.

This clonotype has a handful of counts. The chain couples TRBV9 to TRBJ2-2; TRBD1 agrees at 9 bases. The CDR3 has 14 amino acids. V lost 3 bases to trimming and J lost 7 bases; unmatched junction nucleotides: 4. Germline CDR1 is SGDLS and CDR2 is YYNGEE. CDR3 amino acids: CASSGDRAGGELFF. CDR3 in DNA: TGTGCCAGCAGCGGGGACAGGGCCGGCGGGGAGCTGTTTTTT.